These 14 T cell receptor beta chains came from one sample sequenced in a study of cytomegalovirus exposure and HLA in healthy donors. The PCR used 60 Vbeta and 13 Jbeta primers. Some clones are missing from TCRdb's copy, which holds only in-frame ones; the method was immunoSEQ multiplex PCR. The top ten hold approximately 1.5% of the sample, which has some 180,000 clones, roughly 80% seen once. The sequenced sample consisted of PBMCs. These receptors all stem from a woman between 18 and 29 years old in good health and CMV-seronegative.

This clone has only one observation. The gene calls are TRBV5-6 and TRBJ2-5, with TRBD1 as a possible D gene (6 bases). The CDR3 has 15 residues. Trimming left V 2 bases short and J 4 bases short, with 15 bases between. Germline V gives CDR1 SGHDT, CDR2 YYEEEE. CDR3 region: CASSFRGGHRETQYF. The CDR3 nucleotides read TGTGCCAGCAGCTTCAGAGGGGGACATCGAGAGACCCAGTACTTC.

The V gene is TRBV11-3, the J gene TRBJ2-1; TRBD2 might be the D (6 bases). The CDR3 is 17 residues long. Trimming stripped 0 bases from V and 5 bases from J, with 17 bases between. The germline CDR1 and CDR2 sequences are SGHNT and YENEEA. The CDR3, as DNA: TGTGCCAGCAGCTTAGATCTAAGTGGAGGGATAAACAATGAGCAGTTCTTC. Its translation is CASSLDLSGGINNEQFF. The full variable domain, its missing parts supplied by reference TRBV11-3 and TRBJ2-1, is EAGVVQSPRYKIIEKKQPVAFWCNPISGHNTLYWYLQNLGQGPELLIRYENEEAVDDSQLPKDRFSAERLKGVDSTLKIQPAELGDSAVYLCASSLDLSGGINNEQFFGPGTRLTVL.

This clone came up once. V and J are TRBV5-4 and TRBJ2-3; 7 nucleotides agree with TRBD2. The germline V gene has CDR1 SGHNT and CDR2 YYREEE (reference sequence). The ends lost 0 bases at V and 2 bases at J; junction bases unmatched: 6. CDR3 length: 16 amino acids. CDR3 nucleotides: TGTGCCAGCAGCTTGGAATTAAGCGGGGACACAGATACGCAGTATTTT. Protein sequence: CASSLELSGDTDTQYF.

This clone was observed once. V usage is TRBV28 and J usage is TRBJ2-2; no clear D gene. The CDR3 contains 15 residues. Germline V gene data show CDR1 as MDHEN and CDR2 as SYDVKM. V was shortened by 2 bases and J by 5 bases, with 12 bases between the two germline ends. CDR3 DNA: TGTGCCAGCAGTTTAGTCGGCAGGTCTACCGGGGAGCTGTTTTTT. Protein: CASSLVGRSTGELFF.

The sample holds a few counts of this clone. The J gene is TRBJ2-5, the V gene TRBV4-2; 10 nucleotides agree with TRBD2. Looked up from germline, CDR1 is LGHNA and CDR2 is YNFKEQ. V dropped 0 bases and J dropped 4; count of bases not matched to a gene: 17. The CDR3 totals 20 residues. CDR3 DNA: TGTGCCAGCAGCCAAGATCCCCGGGCTAGCGGGAGCCCTAAGGGAGAGACCCAGTACTTC. It translates to CASSQDPRASGSPKGETQYF.

Only one count was recorded for this clone. This chain uses TRBV29-1 with TRBJ2-2, with 8 positions matching TRBD1. J lost 8 bases, V lost 5 bases, and 13 bases had no gene match. In germline, CDR1 is SQVTM, CDR2 ANQGSEA. The CDR3 sequence is 15 residues long. The CDR3 DNA follows: TGCAGCGTTTTCTCTCGGGTCGGACAGGGTGGGGAGCTGTTTTTT. Its translation is CSVFSRVGQGGELFF.

The chain combines TRBV7-9 with TRBJ2-7, with 8 bases identical to TRBD2. The CDR3 consists of 14 residues. Germline V gene data show CDR1 as SEHNR and CDR2 as FQNEAQ (reference sequence). The V segment lost 5 bases and the J segment 5 bases; nucleotides outside the gene matches: 8. CDR3: CASSGGLVTHEQYF. CDR3 bases: TGTGCCAGCAGCGGGGGACTAGTCACCCACGAGCAGTACTTC.

The chain carries TRBV21-1 and TRBJ2-5; TRBD2, the table's D call, was not compared with the DNA. TRBV21-1 is a documented pseudogene. The CDR3 is 17 residues long. The DNA for the CDR3 is TGTGCCAGCAGCAAAAATCGGGAGCGGGAGGACCAAGAGACCCAGTACTTC. Its translation is CASSKNREREDQETQYF.

This clone was found a few times. V gene TRBV4-3 combines with J gene TRBJ2-2, with D perhaps matching TRBD2 (6 bases). This CDR3 has 18 residues. The germline V and J ends were trimmed by 1 base and 1 base, with 16 bases remaining between them. Germline V gives CDR1 LGHNA, CDR2 YSLEER. The chain's CDR3 is CASSQVIGSSGNTGELFF. CDR3 nucleotide sequence: TGCGCCAGCAGCCAAGTTATTGGGAGTAGCGGGAACACCGGGGAGCTGTTTTTT.

The chain combines TRBV27 with TRBJ2-1; 9 bases align to TRBD2. From germline, CDR1 is MNHEY and CDR2 SMNVEV (reference sequence). V was pared by 4 bases and J by 3 bases, with 7 bases of the junction left unmatched. There are 16 residues in the CDR3. CDR3 residues: CASSSIPSGIYNEQFF. CDR3 in DNA: TGTGCCAGCAGTTCCATCCCTAGCGGGATCTACAATGAGCAGTTCTTC.

The chain links TRBV7-2 to TRBJ2-3, with a tentative D call TRBD2 (6 bases). Trimming removed 2 bases from V and 2 bases from J, with 14 bases in between. Germline V lookup: CDR1 SGHTA, CDR2 FQGNSA. The CDR3 runs 16 residues. The CDR3 sequence is CASSLWGTEVTDTQYF. Written as DNA, the CDR3 is TGTGCCAGCAGCTTATGGGGGACTGAAGTCACAGATACGCAGTATTTT.

CDR3 DNA sequence: TGTGCCAGCAGCCCTGTTGCAGGGGCCGATCTCAATAACTATGGCTACACCTTC. Its protein is CASSPVAGADLNNYGYTF. The chain combines TRBV7-2 with TRBJ1-2; weak D call: TRBD1 (6 bases). The CDR3 sequence is 18 residues long. V gave up 5 bases and J gave up 1 base, with 23 bases separating them. CDR1 is SGHTA and CDR2 is FQGNSA in the germline V gene. The variable domain in full, completed from reference TRBV7-2 and TRBJ1-2, reads GAGVSQSPSNKVTEKGKDVELRCDPISGHTALYWYRQSLGQGLEFLIYFQGNSAPDKSGLPSDRFSAERTGGSVSTLTIQRTQQEDSAVYLCASSPVAGADLNNYGYTFGSGTRLTVV.

The chain has TRBV10-1 and TRBJ2-5; TRBD1 agrees at 8 bases. V gave up 7 bases and J gave up 2 bases; unmatched junction bases: 9. Germline V gene data show CDR1 as WNHNN and CDR2 as SYGVQD (reference sequence). CDR3 length: 15 amino acids. The CDR3 DNA sequence: TGCGCCAGCACCGCCCCTAGGACAGGGCAAGAGACCCAGTACTTC. It is translated as CASTAPRTGQETQYF.

This rearrangement joins TRBV19 to TRBJ2-1, with a weak D call TRBD2 (6 bases). V lost 7 bases, J lost 1 base, and 14 bases lay in between. This CDR3 is built from 15 residues. Per germline, CDR1 LNHDA and CDR2 SQIVND (reference sequence). The CDR3 DNA reads as TGTGCCAGTATCGGGGGTAGCCGTTCCTACAATGAGCAGTTCTTC. It specifies CASIGGSRSYNEQFF.